These 25 T cell receptor beta chains were sequenced from one sample in a study of blood T cell repertoires in COVID-19. Clones were read by immunoSEQ multiplex PCR, and TCRdb kept only the in-frame ones, dropping some. Among approximately 170,000 clones listed, 70% to 90% were seen once. Sequencing input: peripheral blood. These receptors were taken from a man of 80 years or more with COVID-19, enrolled during active disease.

This sequence joins TRBV19 and TRBJ1-1; D is unclear. The germline CDR1 and CDR2 sequences are LNHDA and SQIVND (reference sequence). The V end lost 6 bases, the J end lost 4 bases, and 15 bases lay between the germline ends. This CDR3 contains 14 residues. The CDR3 DNA sequence: TGTGCCAGTAGCCCCCGAGGCGTCACCACTGAAGCTTTCTTT. This translates into CASSPRGVTTEAFF.

V gene TRBV19 combines with J gene TRBJ2-2; 8 bases line up with TRBD1. Germline assignment: CDR1 LNHDA and CDR2 SQIVND (reference sequence). The length of the CDR3 is 18 residues. Germline trimming cut 3 bases from V and 1 base from J; bases unmatched to any gene: 10. This CDR3 is CASSIRTGPTRNTGELFF. In nucleotides, the CDR3 is TGTGCCAGTAGTATCAGGACAGGGCCTACGCGGAACACCGGGGAGCTGTTTTTT.

V and J are TRBV11-3 and TRBJ2-2; 10 bases line up with TRBD2. In germline, CDR1 is SGHNT, CDR2 YENEEA. V shed 5 bases, J shed 4 bases, and the junction held 10 bases outside the gene matches. CDR3 size: 17 residues. The CDR3, as DNA: TGTGCCAGCAGCCCCGGACTTAGCGGGGGGTTCACCGGGGAGCTGTTTTTT. Residues: CASSPGLSGGFTGELFF.

This chain links TRBV4-2 with TRBJ1-1; 8 bases map to TRBD1. This CDR3 is built from 14 residues. Trimming took 3 bases from V and 4 from J; bases not matched to a gene: 4. Germline CDR1 and CDR2: LGHNA and YNFKEQ. DNA of the CDR3: TGTGCCAGCAGCCAGGCCGGACAGGGCACTGAAGCTTTCTTT. Its translation is CASSQAGQGTEAFF.

The chain recombines TRBV7-3 with TRBJ1-1; 7 nucleotides line up with TRBD1. The CDR3 contains 15 residues. Trimming at V came to 2 bases and at J to 1 base, leaving 4 bases not matched to a gene. Per germline, CDR1 SGHTA and CDR2 FQGTGA. The CDR3 protein is CASSLDRVGNTEAFF. The CDR3, as DNA: TGTGCCAGCAGCTTAGACAGGGTCGGGAACACTGAAGCTTTCTTT.

The gene calls are TRBV5-1 and TRBJ2-7; 10 bases align to TRBD1. The V gene end was trimmed by 7 bases and the J gene end by 10 bases; junction bases not matched to a gene: 11. CDR3 length equals 13 residues. Germline-derived CDR1 and CDR2 are SGHRS and YFSETQ. The CDR3 spells CASAPGTGVEQYF. CDR3 bases: TGCGCCAGCGCCCCGGGGACAGGGGTTGAACAGTACTTC.

The chain is built from TRBV18 and TRBJ1-4; possible D gene TRBD1, 5 bases. V lost 2 bases and J lost 10, with 11 bases in between. Germline CDR1 and CDR2: KGHSH and LQKENI. The CDR3 has 13 residues. This CDR3 is CASSPLRGGKLFF. The CDR3 bases are TGTGCCAGCTCACCATTAAGGGGCGGAAAACTGTTTTTT.

The rearrangement links TRBV6-2 or TRBV6-3 to TRBJ2-5, with D uncertain. Germline V gives CDR1 MNHEY, CDR2 SVGEGT. Between the trimmed V and J ends, which lost 6 bases and 1 base, there was a span of 12 bases. The CDR3 spans 14 residues. The CDR3 bases are TGTGCCAGCAGCCTAAGTTCTACCCAAGAGACCCAGTACTTC. Protein sequence: CASSLSSTQETQYF.

The chain is built from TRBV19 and TRBJ1-6; 9 bases agree with TRBD1. Germline V gene data show CDR1 as LNHDA and CDR2 as SQIVND (reference sequence). The CDR3 covers 14 residues. The ends lost 9 bases at V and 6 bases at J; junction bases unmatched: 6. This chain's CDR3 is CARGQGIGNSPLHF. The CDR3 bases are TGTGCCAGAGGACAGGGGATCGGTAATTCACCCCTCCACTTT.

This chain links TRBV11-1 with TRBJ2-1; 8 nucleotides align to TRBD1. This CDR3 is built from 14 residues. Germline V gene data show CDR1 as SGHAT and CDR2 as FQDESV (reference sequence). Losses at the gene ends were 7 bases for V and 8 bases for J; bases not matched to a gene: 10. CDR3 sequence: CASTLGQGKYEQFF. The CDR3 DNA reads TGTGCCAGCACCCTTGGACAGGGAAAGTATGAGCAGTTCTTC.

The CDR3: CASSGDRENEKLFF. In DNA form, the CDR3 reads TGCGCCAGCAGCGGGGACAGAGAAAATGAAAAACTGTTTTTT. The chain carries TRBV5-1 and TRBJ1-4; 7 bases are shared with TRBD1. J gave up 5 bases and V 4 bases, and 5 bases lay outside the gene matches. Germline V gene lookup returns CDR1 SGHRS and CDR2 YFSETQ. The CDR3 consists of 14 residues. Using reference TRBV5-1 and TRBJ1-4 for the parts outside the CDR3, the full variable domain is KAGVTQTPRYLIKTRGQQVTLSCSPISGHRSVSWYQQTPGQGLQFLFEYFSETQRNKGNFPGRFSGRQFSNSRSEMNVSTLELGDSALYLCASSGDRENEKLFFGSGTQLSVL.

This chain uses TRBV24-1 with TRBJ1-1; 8 nucleotides line up with TRBD1. J gave up 4 bases and V 5 bases, and 2 bases lay outside the gene matches. This CDR3 has 13 amino acids. Germline lookup yields CDR1 KGHDR and CDR2 SFDVKD. CDR3 region: CATSGQGSTEAFF. The CDR3 DNA is TGTGCCACCAGTGGACAGGGGTCCACTGAAGCTTTCTTT.

This clone was counted a single time. The V call is TRBV6-6, the J call TRBJ2-7; 8 nucleotides match TRBD1. V dropped 4 bases and J dropped 3; count of bases not matched to a gene: 8. The CDR3 consists of 15 residues. Germline CDR1 reads MNHNY; CDR2 reads SVGAGI (reference sequence). For the CDR3, the DNA is TGTGCCAGCAGTTCTCCGGACAGGGACCACTACGAGCAGTACTTC. This sequence encodes CASSSPDRDHYEQYF.

V usage is TRBV4-2 and J usage is TRBJ2-7, with a tentative D call TRBD1 (5 bases). Germline V gene lookup returns CDR1 LGHNA and CDR2 YNFKEQ. This CDR3 is 16 amino acids long. Between the trimmed V and J ends, which lost 5 bases and 5 bases, there was a span of 22 bases. The CDR3 bases are TGTGCCAGCAGCGTCAGCCTCCCGGGCAGGGCCGACGAGCAGTACTTC. Translated: CASSVSLPGRADEQYF.

Details on this clone: The same CDR3 can be traced to other DNA sequences in this sample. The chain links TRBV18 to TRBJ1-1; the D is unclear. V dropped 6 bases and J dropped 6 bases, with 11 bases sitting between them. Germline assignment: CDR1 KGHSH and CDR2 LQKENI. The CDR3 loop spans 12 amino acids. The CDR3 DNA follows: TGTGCCAGCTCCCCCACCGGGTCTGAAGCTTTCTTT. As protein: CASSPTGSEAFF.

V gene TRBV7-2 combines with J gene TRBJ2-3; the match to TRBD2 covers 10 bases. In germline, CDR1 is SGHTA, CDR2 FQGNSA. The junction had 4 bases not matched to a gene; V was cut back by 2 bases and J by 2 bases. The CDR3 is 16 residues long. Written as DNA, the CDR3 is TGTGCCAGCAGCTTATTCACTAGCGGGGCCACAGATACGCAGTATTTT. It specifies CASSLFTSGATDTQYF.

This sequence joins TRBV28 and TRBJ2-7; 8 bases are a match to TRBD1. J was trimmed by 12 bases and V by 8 bases; bases with no gene match: 15. Looked up from germline, CDR1 is MDHEN and CDR2 is SYDVKM. This CDR3 has 13 residues. As DNA, the CDR3 is TGTGCCAGCCTCCGGGACGGGACAGGTAGTGTGTACTTC. Protein sequence: CASLRDGTGSVYF.

The genes are TRBV7-9 and TRBJ2-7; weak D call: TRBD1 (5 bases). Trimming removed 2 bases at V and 5 bases at J, with 13 bases between. CDR3 length: 14 residues. Germline assignment: CDR1 SEHNR and CDR2 FQNEAQ (reference sequence). The CDR3, as DNA: TGTGCCAGCAGCTTATTTTCGGGCAGGGACGAGCAGTACTTC. Translation: CASSLFSGRDEQYF.

This clone has only one observation. The chain uses TRBV10-3 and TRBJ1-2; 8 bases agree with TRBD1. The CDR3 is 14 amino acids. V was clipped by 0 bases and J by 5 bases; unmatched bases: 2. Germline CDR1 reads ENHRY; CDR2 reads SYGVKD. CDR3 loop: CAISESRTGYGYTF. Written as DNA, the CDR3 is TGTGCCATCAGTGAGTCTCGGACAGGGTATGGCTACACCTTC.

The genes are TRBV9 and TRBJ2-3; D possibly corresponds to TRBD2 (5 bases). CDR1 is SGDLS and CDR2 is YYNGEE in the germline V gene. Trimming stripped 4 bases from V and 2 bases from J, with 17 bases between. The length of the CDR3 is 16 residues. CDR3 nucleotide sequence: TGTGCCAGCAGCAAAACCGGGGTTTTTAACACAGATACGCAGTATTTT. Translation gives CASSKTGVFNTDTQYF. Supplemented by reference TRBV9 and TRBJ2-3, the full variable domain reads DSGVTQTPKHLITATGQRVTLRCSPRSGDLSVYWYQQSLDQGLQFLIQYYNGEERAKGNILERFSAQQFPDLHSELNLSSLELGDSALYFCASSKTGVFNTDTQYFGPGTRLTVL.

This clone came up a few times. V and J are TRBV7-9 and TRBJ2-2, with TRBD1 identical over 9 bases. Unmatched junction bases numbered 7, after V lost 5 bases and J lost 6 bases. From germline, CDR1 is SEHNR and CDR2 FQNEAQ (reference sequence). This CDR3 spans 15 amino acids. The CDR3 loop reads CASSRDRVVAGELFF. The CDR3 DNA sequence: TGTGCCAGCAGCAGGGACAGGGTGGTAGCCGGGGAGCTGTTTTTT.

CDR3 sequence: CASSLWGQENQPQHF. The CDR3 nucleotides read TGTGCCAGCAGTTTATGGGGACAGGAAAATCAGCCCCAGCATTTT. The V gene is TRBV27, the J gene TRBJ1-5; 8 bases align to TRBD1. The trim removed 1 base at V and 4 bases at J, leaving 3 bases unmatched. The CDR3 consists of 15 residues. Germline values: CDR1 MNHEY, CDR2 SMNVEV (reference sequence).

The chain carries TRBV6-5 and TRBJ1-5; TRBD1 is a possible D gene (6 bases). Germline loops: CDR1 MNHEY, CDR2 SVGAGI. Trimming cost V 10 bases and J 3 bases, with 16 bases left between them. There are 14 residues in the CDR3. This CDR3 is CATHGRGFNQPQHF. CDR3 bases: TGTGCCACCCATGGAAGGGGGTTCAATCAGCCCCAGCATTTT.

This clone was seen only once. The chain combines TRBV6-2 or TRBV6-3 with TRBJ1-5; 7 bases agree with TRBD1. Unmatched junction bases numbered 0, after V lost 5 bases and J lost 5 bases. The germline CDR1 and CDR2 sequences are MNHEY and SVGEGT. The length of the CDR3 is 12 residues. DNA of the CDR3: TGTGCCAGCAGTAGGGGGCATCAGCCCCAGCATTTT. It encodes CASSRGHQPQHF.

This clone was seen a handful of times. The chain joins TRBV2 to TRBJ1-2, with 7 bases identical to TRBD1. Germline V gene data show CDR1 as SNHLY and CDR2 as FYNNEI. Trimming took 3 bases from V and 7 from J; bases not matched to a gene: 14. The CDR3 is 16 amino acids. CDR3 protein: CASSDSRTGRSVGYTF. CDR3 nucleotides: TGTGCCAGCAGTGATAGCCGGACAGGTCGGAGTGTTGGCTACACCTTC.